This TCR beta chain stems from a study of Graves' ophthalmopathy and Graves' hyperthyroidism. Study results and limitations: The model predicted progression of ophthalmopathy with a sensitivity of roughly 65%, and its specificity was about 76%. Most thyroid-expanded clonotypes exceeding 0.001 frequency were also found in blood.

Each diagnosis was determined on the basis of clinical symptoms, serum thyroxine, TRAb, thyroid ultrasound and orbital computed tomography. This clonotype came up a few times. Its specificity is not known. RNA transcripts provided the template for amplifying TCR beta CDR3 regions. A first-round RT-PCR used HTBI primers, followed by a second-round multiplex PCR. TCRdb independently ran MiXCR on the multiplex PCR reads; one entry per CDR3 protein. The repertoire holds hundreds of thousands of distinct CDR3 sequences, with more than 40% as singletons. The origin of this receptor is an adult man with Graves' ophthalmopathy. The sequenced material came from peripheral blood.

In DNA form, the CDR3 reads TGTGCCAGCAGTGCGGCGCGGGGGCTCGACACCGGGGAGCTGTTTTTT. It yields the protein CASSAARGLDTGELFF. The chain joins TRBV5-4 to TRBJ2-2; D possibly corresponds to TRBD2 (7 bases). Trimming cost V 5 bases and J 3 bases, with 17 bases left between them. The germline V gene has CDR1 SGHNT and CDR2 YYREEE (reference sequence). CDR3 length: 16 amino acids.